This T cell receptor beta chain was profiled in a study of HIV-infected children after antiretroviral therapy interruption. Study-wide background: Interruption-arm samples span weeks 0, 12, interruption end (24 or 48), and about 3 years post-study. Weeks 0, 48 and 150 were sampled under continuous treatment. Study-level findings and limits: The CD45RA+ naive sort may contain some EMRA or stem memory cells. Naive CD4+ sequences overlapped less between time points once interruption began.

Treatment meaning: PENTA 11 planned treatment interruption arm or continuous ART arm. The germline CDR1 and CDR2 sequences are SGHTA and FQGTGA. The CDR3 sequence is 15 residues long. V shed 5 bases and J 6 bases; nucleotides not matched to a gene: 7. Unique molecular identifiers were included in an RNA-based 3' RACE TCR library. Via MiXCR, TCRdb re-called the 3' RACE reads, giving one row per CDR3 protein. In the table there are some 40,000 distinct CDR3 sequences, about 6% of which are singletons. This clonotype came up many times. Antigen unknown. This receptor was taken from a pool of human donors with HIV. The chain joins TRBV7-3 to TRBJ1-5, with 10 bases matching TRBD1. Sequenced here: CD45RA+ CD4+ T cells from PBMCs, pooled from several time points, sampled from a donor given antiretroviral therapy, either interrupted or continuous. Subset reported: naive CD4+ CD45RA+ CD45RO- T cells. The CDR3 nucleotides read TGTGCCAGCAGCGCCCGGACAGGGGGTCGTCAGCCCCAGCATTTT. Protein sequence: CASSARTGGRQPQHF.